Each of the 15 T cell receptor beta chains below was sequenced from the same sample in a study of blood T cell repertoires in COVID-19. Sequencing used immunoSEQ multiplex PCR; TCRdb keeps in-frame clones, though not all of them. The sample records more than 50,000 clones, approximately 78% being singletons. The sequenced material came from peripheral blood. The receptors come from a human donor in a cohort sampled during active COVID-19.

This clone came up once. This chain joins TRBV30 and TRBJ1-2; 7 bases are shared with TRBD1. Germline CDR1 and CDR2: GTSNPN and SVGIG (reference sequence). V gave up 4 bases and J gave up 6 bases; unmatched junction bases: 8. There are 13 residues in the CDR3. The CDR3 bases are TGTGCCTGGACCAACGACAGGGAGCATGGCTACACCTTC. Protein product: CAWTNDREHGYTF.

V usage is TRBV5-4 and J usage is TRBJ1-4, with D unclear. The V end was cut by 3 bases, the J end by 3 bases, with 6 bases between. The length of the CDR3 is 13 residues. Per germline, CDR1 SGHNT and CDR2 YYREEE (reference sequence). The CDR3 DNA follows: TGTGCCAGCAGCTGGCAGTCTAATGAAAAACTGTTTTTT. This codes for CASSWQSNEKLFF. The full variable domain, completed using reference TRBV5-4 and TRBJ1-4, is ETGVTQSPTHLIKTRGQQVTLRCSSQSGHNTVSWYQQALGQGPQFIFQYYREEENGRGNFPPRFSGLQFPNYSSELNVNALELDDSALYLCASSWQSNEKLFFGSGTQLSVL.

The chain employs TRBV27 and TRBJ2-1; TRBD2 aligns across 16 bases. Germline CDR1 is MNHEY and CDR2 is SMNVEV (reference sequence). The trim removed 5 bases at V and 5 bases at J, leaving 9 bases unmatched. The CDR3 runs 18 residues. CDR3 DNA sequence: TGTGCCAGCAGTCCGGGACTAGCGGGGGGGCTAGTGAACAATGAGCAGTTCTTC. Translating it yields CASSPGLAGGLVNNEQFF.

The CDR3 protein is CAVSPPDRILAITEAFF. The CDR3 bases are TGCGCGGTTTCCCCCCCGGACAGGATATTAGCAATCACTGAAGCTTTCTTT. The chain couples TRBV23-1 to TRBJ1-1, with 7 bases aligning to TRBD1. TRBV23-1 is an ORF for which the function is uncertain. The CDR3 runs 17 residues.

V usage is TRBV30 and J usage is TRBJ1-2; tentatively, D is TRBD1 (6 bases). Trimming removed 4 bases at V and 6 bases at J, with 15 bases between. Germline-derived CDR1 and CDR2 are GTSNPN and SVGIG (reference sequence). The CDR3 length is 13 residues. The CDR3 loop reads CAWIGRPGDGYTF. DNA for the CDR3: TGTGCCTGGATCGGACGGCCAGGGGATGGCTACACCTTC.

DNA of the CDR3: TGTGCCAGCAGTCCCGGCAGGGATACCTACGAGCAGTACTTC. Translation gives CASSPGRDTYEQYF. This chain connects TRBV2 to TRBJ2-7; a weak D match, TRBD1 (5 bases). Trimming removed 5 bases at V and 2 bases at J, with 13 bases between. The CDR3 contains 14 residues. Germline values: CDR1 SNHLY, CDR2 FYNNEI.

The V and J genes are TRBV11-1 and TRBJ2-7; 9 positions agree with TRBD1. Trimming at V came to 6 bases and at J to 4 bases, leaving 10 bases not matched to a gene. This CDR3 is 15 amino acids long. Per the germline V gene, CDR1 is SGHAT and CDR2 is FQDESV (reference sequence). In DNA form, the CDR3 reads TGTGCCAGCAGTTTGACCGGGACAGGGCCTTACGAGCAGTACTTC. It codes for CASSLTGTGPYEQYF.

The chain has TRBV13 and TRBJ1-2, with D possibly matching TRBD1 (5 bases). Germline V CDR1 and CDR2: PRHDT, FYEKMQ (reference sequence). V was cut by 5 bases and J by 2 bases, with 21 bases left in between. The CDR3 has 17 residues. CDR3 in DNA: TGTGCCAGCAGCACCAATAACCGGGGGACCCTAAACTATGGCTACACCTTC. This translates into CASSTNNRGTLNYGYTF.

The J gene is TRBJ2-2, the V gene TRBV3-1 (or the pseudogene TRBV3-2); D is uncertain. Germline V lookup: CDR1 LGHDT, CDR2 YNNKEL (reference sequence). This CDR3 spans 16 amino acids. The V end lost 2 bases, the J end lost 1 base, and 11 bases lay between the germline ends. The CDR3: CASSQRRPGNTGELFF. CDR3 DNA: TGTGCCAGCAGCCAACGGCGGCCCGGGAACACCGGGGAGCTGTTTTTT.

The V and J genes are TRBV7-7 and TRBJ2-2; TRBD1 is a possible D gene (6 bases). CDR1 is SSHAT and CDR2 is FNYEAQ in the germline V gene (reference sequence). The CDR3 has 16 residues. Between the trimmed V and J ends, which lost 6 bases and 6 bases, there was a span of 20 bases. CDR3 nucleotides: TGTGCCAGCAGTCCATCGGGACAACCATTCCCCGGGGAGCTGTTTTTT. This translates into CASSPSGQPFPGELFF.

This chain uses TRBV7-2 with TRBJ2-1, with 14 bases aligning to TRBD2. CDR1 is SGHTA and CDR2 is FQGNSA in the germline V gene. CDR3 length: 19 residues. The J segment lost 1 base and the V segment lost 5 bases, leaving 10 bases of the junction unmatched. The CDR3 protein is CASSATSGGAVRSYNEQFF. The CDR3 nucleotides are TGTGCCAGCAGCGCGACTAGCGGGGGGGCGGTTAGATCCTACAATGAGCAGTTCTTC.

The J gene is TRBJ1-3, the V gene TRBV3-1 (or the pseudogene TRBV3-2), with 11 bases lining up with TRBD1. The length of the CDR3 is 16 residues. The V gene's germline CDR1 is LGHDT and CDR2 YNNKEL (reference sequence). The V segment lost 2 bases and the J segment 2 bases; nucleotides outside the gene matches: 2. The chain's CDR3 is CASSQWGQGAGNTIYF. CDR3 in DNA: TGTGCCAGCAGCCAATGGGGACAGGGGGCTGGAAACACCATATATTTT.

This clone has only one observation. The J gene is TRBJ1-2, the V gene TRBV19; D unresolved. CDR1 LNHDA and CDR2 SQIVND come from the germline V gene (reference sequence). The V end lost 4 bases, the J end lost 4 bases, and 19 bases lay between the germline ends. This CDR3 has 16 amino acids. The CDR3 reads CASSSGREFKAYGYTF. Here the CDR3 DNA reads TGTGCCAGTAGTAGCGGTCGGGAGTTCAAGGCCTATGGCTACACCTTC.

This clone was seen a few times. This sequence joins TRBV4-1 and TRBJ2-3, with TRBD2 matching 8 bases. The CDR3 is 20 amino acids. Losses at the gene ends were 0 bases for V and 4 bases for J; bases not matched to a gene: 18. Germline V gives CDR1 MGHRA, CDR2 YSYEKL. This CDR3 is CASSQEGGSGGTQRADTQYF. The CDR3 DNA sequence: TGCGCCAGCAGCCAAGAAGGTGGGAGCGGGGGCACACAACGGGCAGATACGCAGTATTTT.

This chain links TRBV5-1 with TRBJ2-2; D remains unclear. CDR3 length: 15 amino acids. Germline V gene data show CDR1 as SGHRS and CDR2 as YFSETQ. Trimming took 0 bases from V and 1 from J, leaving 7 bases between them. The CDR3: CASSLAAGNTGELFF. CDR3 nucleotides: TGCGCCAGCAGCTTGGCAGCAGGGAACACCGGGGAGCTGTTTTTT.